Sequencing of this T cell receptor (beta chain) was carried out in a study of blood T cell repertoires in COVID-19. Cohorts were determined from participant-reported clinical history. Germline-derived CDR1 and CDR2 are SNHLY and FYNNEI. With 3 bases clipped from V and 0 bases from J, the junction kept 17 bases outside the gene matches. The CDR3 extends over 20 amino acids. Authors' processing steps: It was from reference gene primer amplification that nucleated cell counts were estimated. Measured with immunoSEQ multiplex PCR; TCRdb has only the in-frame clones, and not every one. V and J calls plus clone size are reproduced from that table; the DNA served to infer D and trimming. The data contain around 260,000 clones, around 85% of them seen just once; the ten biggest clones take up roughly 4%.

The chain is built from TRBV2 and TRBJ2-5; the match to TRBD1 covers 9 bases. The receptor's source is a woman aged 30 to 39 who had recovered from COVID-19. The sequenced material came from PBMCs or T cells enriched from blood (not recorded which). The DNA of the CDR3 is TGTGCCAGCAGTGACAACGGACAGGGGAATGGATTGCGGGACCAAGAGACCCAGTACTTC. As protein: CASSDNGQGNGLRDQETQYF.